The sequence of this TCR beta chain was determined in a study of OX40 agonist ivuxolimab in advanced cancers. General notes on the study: Ivuxolimab was a fully human IgG2 agonistic monoclonal antibody targeting the costimulatory receptor OX40 (CD134). Of the roughly 52 patients in dose escalation, around 20 had hepatocellular carcinoma, roughly 15 had melanoma, 9 had renal cell carcinoma and 9 had head and neck cancer. Patients were allowed to have had prior anti-PD-1, anti-PD-L1 or anti-CTLA-4 therapy, and around two fifths of the dose-escalation patients had been treated with checkpoint inhibitors. The purpose of peripheral TCRbeta sequencing was to test whether ivuxolimab changed TCR sequence diversity and led to clonal T-cell expansion. Intravenous ivuxolimab was administered to patients every 2 weeks at six dose levels: 0.01, 0.1, 0.3, 1.5, 3 and 10 mg/kg. In the dose-escalation cohort, roughly 82% of patients were male, and the mean age was approximately 60 years with a range of roughly 20 to 80. Partial responses occurred in three dose-escalation patients, of whom one had hepatocellular carcinoma and two had cutaneous melanoma. The monotherapy dose-escalation portion (N of about 50 patients) of the phase I ivuxolimab trial is reported in the paper.

The paper's findings and limits, for the study overall: Low levels of normalized T-cell clonal expansion were also seen in some patients who did not respond. On average, CD8+ T cells showed more expanded clones than CD4+ T cells after ivuxolimab. At doses of 0.1 to 3.0 mg/kg, clonal expansion of both CD4+ and CD8+ T cells in blood was seen between baseline and week 6. In the 0.1-3.0 mg/kg groups, partial responders were among the patients with the lowest normalized peripheral clonal expansion, particularly in CD8+ T cells. Antigen specificity was not determined for the clonally expanded peripheral T cells.

Genomic DNA was isolated from the sorted cells so that the TCRbeta CDR3 region could be sequenced. The immunoSEQ Assay was used for sequencing of TCRbeta CDR3 regions. Here the immuneACCESS table is served through TCRdb, limited to in-frame sequences with V and J called. Missing clones are a known gap in these copies; in checked studies unresolved V genes cover under half, and the rest lacks a known reason. The table for this sample lists around 84,000 clones; over 85% of them were counted only once. The top ten hold about 11% of the sample. The cysteine opens and the phenylalanine closes a CDR3 of 14 amino acids. Solely the CDR3 DNA is kept, with 42 bases framed from the first base. The V end loses 1 base and the J end loses 2 bases, and a stretch of 7 bases separates them. Taken from the germline V gene, the CDR1 and CDR2 loops are SGHDT and YYEEEE. The trial excluded patients who had a history of autoimmune disease or who were on systemic immunosuppression. In every dose cohort, peripheral blood was drawn for TCR sequencing at baseline, cycle 4 day 1, and cycle 7 day 1. Samples were obtained from an open-label, multicenter, first-in-human phase I dose-escalation trial of ivuxolimab. The trial enrolled adults with locally advanced or metastatic head and neck squamous cell, hepatocellular, melanoma or renal cell carcinoma. Before TCR sequencing, CD4+ T cells and CD8+ T cells were sorted from peripheral blood as separate populations.

A word on this clone: Its antigen remains undetermined. Within one base of it there is no much larger clone, and no base qualities were kept.

Recombination connected TRBV5-6 to TRBJ1-5, with the D segment identity uncertain. The source of this sequence is an adult with an advanced solid tumor such as melanoma, head and neck, liver or kidney cancer. The source material was CD4+ or CD8+ T cells sorted from blood, sampled in a trial of the OX40 agonist ivuxolimab. Read as DNA, the sequence is TGTGCCAGCAGCTTGTTTGCAGGCAATCAGCCCCAGCATTTT. It specifies CASSLFAGNQPQHF.